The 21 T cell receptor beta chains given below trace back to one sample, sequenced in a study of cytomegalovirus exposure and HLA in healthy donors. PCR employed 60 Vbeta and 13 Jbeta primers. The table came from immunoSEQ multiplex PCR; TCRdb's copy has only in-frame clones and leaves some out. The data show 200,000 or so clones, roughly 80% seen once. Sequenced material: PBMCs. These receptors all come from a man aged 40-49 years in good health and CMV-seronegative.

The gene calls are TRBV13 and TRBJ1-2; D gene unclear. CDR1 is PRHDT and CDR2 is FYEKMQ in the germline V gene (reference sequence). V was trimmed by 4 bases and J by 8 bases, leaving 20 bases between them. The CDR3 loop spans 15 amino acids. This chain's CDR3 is CASSYRPLEGRGYTF. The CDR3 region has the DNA TGTGCCAGCAGCTATAGGCCCCTTGAGGGCCGAGGCTACACCTTC.

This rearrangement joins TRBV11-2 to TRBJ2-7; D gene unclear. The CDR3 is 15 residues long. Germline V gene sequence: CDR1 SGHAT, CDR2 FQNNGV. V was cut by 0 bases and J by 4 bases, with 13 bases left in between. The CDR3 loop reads CASSLDLVPRYEQYF. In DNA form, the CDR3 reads TGTGCCAGCAGCTTAGATCTGGTCCCGCGATACGAGCAGTACTTC.

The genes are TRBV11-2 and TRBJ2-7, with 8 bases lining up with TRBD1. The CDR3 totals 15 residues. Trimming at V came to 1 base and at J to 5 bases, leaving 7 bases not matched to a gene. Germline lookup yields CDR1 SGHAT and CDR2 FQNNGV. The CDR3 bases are TGTGCCAGCAGCTTAGTGACAGGGGAGGCACACGAGCAGTACTTC. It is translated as CASSLVTGEAHEQYF.

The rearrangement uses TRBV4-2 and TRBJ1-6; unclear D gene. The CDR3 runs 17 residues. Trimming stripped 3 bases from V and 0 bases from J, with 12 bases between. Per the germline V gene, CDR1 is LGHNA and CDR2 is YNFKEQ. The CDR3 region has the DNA TGTGCCAGCAGCCAGGCCAAGAGGAGCTCCTATAATTCACCCCTCCACTTT. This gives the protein CASSQAKRSSYNSPLHF.

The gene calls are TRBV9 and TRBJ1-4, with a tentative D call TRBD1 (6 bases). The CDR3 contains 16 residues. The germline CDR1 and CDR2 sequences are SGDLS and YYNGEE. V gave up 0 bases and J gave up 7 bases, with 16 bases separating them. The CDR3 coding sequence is TGTGCCAGCAGCGTAGAGGCGGCGGGGGCCGGTGAAAAACTGTTTTTT. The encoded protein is CASSVEAAGAGEKLFF.

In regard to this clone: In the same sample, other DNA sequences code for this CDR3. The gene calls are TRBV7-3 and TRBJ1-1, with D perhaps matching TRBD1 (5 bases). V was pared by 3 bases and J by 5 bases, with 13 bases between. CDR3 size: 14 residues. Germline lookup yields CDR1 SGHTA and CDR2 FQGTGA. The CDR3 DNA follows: TGTGCCAGCAGCTTGGTTGGGGGGGGGACTGAAGCTTTCTTT. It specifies CASSLVGGGTEAFF.

The CDR3 nucleotides read TGTGCCACTAGAATGCAGGGCGTAGCTGAAGCTTTCTTT. Encoded protein: CATRMQGVAEAFF. This chain joins TRBV19 and TRBJ1-1; maybe TRBD1 (5 bases). Per the germline V gene, CDR1 is LNHDA and CDR2 is SQIVND (reference sequence). This CDR3 is built from 13 residues. The V end lost 10 bases, the J end lost 6 bases, and 18 bases lay between the germline ends.

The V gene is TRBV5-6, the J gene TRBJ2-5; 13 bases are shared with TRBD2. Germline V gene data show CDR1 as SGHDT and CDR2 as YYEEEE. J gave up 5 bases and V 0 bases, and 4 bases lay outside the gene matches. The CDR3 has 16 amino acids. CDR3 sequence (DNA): TGTGCCAGCAGCTTGGTGGGACTAGCGGGATTTGAGACCCAGTACTTC. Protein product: CASSLVGLAGFETQYF.

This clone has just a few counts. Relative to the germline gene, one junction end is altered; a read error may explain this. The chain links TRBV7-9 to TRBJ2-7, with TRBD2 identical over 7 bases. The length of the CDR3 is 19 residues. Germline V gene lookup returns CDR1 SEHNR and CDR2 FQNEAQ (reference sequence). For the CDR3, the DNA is TGTTCCAGCAGCTCCCTCGCCTACTCAGCGGGGACCCCCGGGGACGAGCAGTACTTC. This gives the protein CSSSSLAYSAGTPGDEQYF.

The CDR3 DNA is TGTGCCAGCAGCCCGCGGGGAGGGCCGAACACCGGGGAGCTGTTTTTT. This codes for CASSPRGGPNTGELFF. The chain combines TRBV11-2 with TRBJ2-2; TRBD2 matches at 7 bases. With V trimmed by 5 bases and J by 0 bases, 6 bases remained unmatched. CDR3 size: 16 residues. Germline loops: CDR1 SGHAT, CDR2 FQNNGV.

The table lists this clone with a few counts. CDR3 nucleotides: TGTGCCACCCGCGAGGGGGCAGACTATGGCTACACCTTC. It encodes CATREGADYGYTF. The chain recombines TRBV2 with TRBJ1-2; 7 positions match TRBD1. Unmatched junction bases numbered 8, after V lost 10 bases and J lost 3 bases. The CDR3 is made up of 13 amino acids. Germline V lookup: CDR1 SNHLY, CDR2 FYNNEI.

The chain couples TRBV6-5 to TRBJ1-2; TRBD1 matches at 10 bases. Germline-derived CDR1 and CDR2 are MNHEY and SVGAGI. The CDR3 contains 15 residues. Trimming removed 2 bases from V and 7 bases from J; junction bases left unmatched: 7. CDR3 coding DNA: TGTGCCAGCAGTTACAGGGACAGGGGATTCGGTGGCTACACCTTC. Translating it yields CASSYRDRGFGGYTF.

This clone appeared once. The CDR3 DNA is TGTGCCAGCAGGGTTACCGGGTTCACTAATGAAAAACTGTTTTTT. Translated, it gives CASRVTGFTNEKLFF. The J gene is TRBJ1-4, the V gene TRBV7-2, with unresolved D. The germline V gene encodes CDR1 SGHTA and CDR2 FQGNSA. The germline V and J ends were trimmed by 6 bases and 2 bases, with 13 bases remaining between them. The CDR3 length is 15 residues.

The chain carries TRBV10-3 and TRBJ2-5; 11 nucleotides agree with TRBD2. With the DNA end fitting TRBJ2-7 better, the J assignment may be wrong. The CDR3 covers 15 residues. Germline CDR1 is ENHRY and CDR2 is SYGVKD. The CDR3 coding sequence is TGTGCCATCAGTGCGGAAACTAGCGGGAGCTACGAGCAGTACTTC. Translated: CAISAETSGSYEQYF.

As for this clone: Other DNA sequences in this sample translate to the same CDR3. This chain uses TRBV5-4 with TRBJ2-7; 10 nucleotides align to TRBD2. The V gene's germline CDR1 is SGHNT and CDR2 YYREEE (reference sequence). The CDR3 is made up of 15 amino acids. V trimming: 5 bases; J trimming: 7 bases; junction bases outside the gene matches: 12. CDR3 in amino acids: CASRDSGRSLGEQYF. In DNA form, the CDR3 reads TGTGCCAGCAGGGATAGCGGGAGGTCGTTGGGGGAGCAGTACTTC.

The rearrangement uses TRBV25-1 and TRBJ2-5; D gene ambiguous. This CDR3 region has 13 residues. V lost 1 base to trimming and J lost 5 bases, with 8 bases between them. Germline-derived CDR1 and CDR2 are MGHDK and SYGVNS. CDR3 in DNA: TGTGCCAGCAGTGAATTCATCGGGGAGACCCAGTACTTC. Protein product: CASSEFIGETQYF.

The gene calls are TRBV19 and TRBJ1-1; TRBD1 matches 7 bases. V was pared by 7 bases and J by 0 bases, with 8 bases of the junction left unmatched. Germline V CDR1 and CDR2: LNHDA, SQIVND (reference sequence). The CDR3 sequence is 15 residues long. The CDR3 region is CASKRQGRLNTEAFF. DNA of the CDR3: TGTGCCAGTAAGCGACAGGGTCGGTTGAACACTGAAGCTTTCTTT. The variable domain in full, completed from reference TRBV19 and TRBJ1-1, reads DGGITQSPKYLFRKEGQNVTLSCEQNLNHDAMYWYRQDPGQGLRLIYYSQIVNDFQKGDIAEGYSVSREKKESFPLTVTSAQKNPTAFYLCASKRQGRLNTEAFFGQGTRLTVV.

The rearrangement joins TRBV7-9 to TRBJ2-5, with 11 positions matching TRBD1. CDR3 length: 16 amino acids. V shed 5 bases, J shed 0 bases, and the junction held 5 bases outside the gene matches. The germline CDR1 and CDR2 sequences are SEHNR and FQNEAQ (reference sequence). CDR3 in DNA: TGTGCCAGCAGCCACGGACAGGGGGCTTACCAAGAGACCCAGTACTTC. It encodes CASSHGQGAYQETQYF. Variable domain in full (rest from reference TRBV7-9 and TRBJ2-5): DTGVSQNPRHKITKRGQNVTFRCDPISEHNRLYWYRQTLGQGPEFLTYFQNEAQLEKSRLLSDRFSAERPKGSFSTLEIQRTEQGDSAMYLCASSHGQGAYQETQYFGPGTRLLVL.

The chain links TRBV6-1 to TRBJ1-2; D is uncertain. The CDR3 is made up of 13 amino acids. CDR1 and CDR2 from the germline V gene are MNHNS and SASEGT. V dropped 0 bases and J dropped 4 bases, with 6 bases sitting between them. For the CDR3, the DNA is TGTGCCAGCAGTGAAGCGCGACTCTATGGCTACACCTTC. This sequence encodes CASSEARLYGYTF.

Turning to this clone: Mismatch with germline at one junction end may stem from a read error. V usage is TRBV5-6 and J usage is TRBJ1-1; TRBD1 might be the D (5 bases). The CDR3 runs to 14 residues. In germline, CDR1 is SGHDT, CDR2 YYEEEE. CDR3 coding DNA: TGTGCCAGCAACCCCCGAGCAGGGAACACTAAAGCTTTCTTT. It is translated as CASNPRAGNTKAFF. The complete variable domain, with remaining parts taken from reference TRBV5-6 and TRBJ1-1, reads DAGVTQSPTHLIKTRGQQVTLRCSPKSGHDTVSWYQQALGQGPQFIFQYYEEEERQRGNFPDRFSGHQFPNYSSELNVNALLLGDSALYLCASNPRAGNTKAFFGQGTRLTVV.

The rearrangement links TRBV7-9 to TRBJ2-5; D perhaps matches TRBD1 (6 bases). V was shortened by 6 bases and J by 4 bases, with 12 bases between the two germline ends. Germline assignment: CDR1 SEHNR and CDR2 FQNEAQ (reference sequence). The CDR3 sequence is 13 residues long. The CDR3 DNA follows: TGTGCCAGCAGACAGCAAGGGGGAGAGACCCAGTACTTC. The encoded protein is CASRQQGGETQYF.